The present entry profiles one TCR beta chain with its context. This record comes from a study of blood T cell repertoires in COVID-19. V lost 5 bases and J 5 bases, leaving 9 bases between the germline ends. The germline CDR1 and CDR2 sequences are MDHEN and SYDVKM. The CDR3 is made up of 12 amino acids. Study processing details: Using reference gene primer amplification, nucleated cell counts were estimated. Some clones are missing from TCRdb's copy, which holds only in-frame ones; the method was immunoSEQ multiplex PCR. From that table come the V and J calls and clone size; the DNA was used to work out D and trimming. Of hundreds of thousands of clones in the sample, roughly 84% are singletons; the top ten hold over 0.8%.

The origin of this receptor is a woman in her 30s who had recovered from COVID-19. The specimen was PBMCs or T cells enriched from blood (not recorded which). The gene calls are TRBV28 and TRBJ2-5, with D perhaps matching TRBD2 (5 bases). The CDR3 protein is CASSGRRETQYF. The CDR3 bases are TGTGCCAGCAGTGGTAGGAGGGAGACCCAGTACTTC. The whole variable domain, remainder taken from reference TRBV28 and TRBJ2-5, is DVKVTQSSRYLVKRTGEKVFLECVQDMDHENMFWYRQDPGLGLRLIYFSYDVKMKEKGDIPEGYSVSREKKERFSLILESASTNQTSMYLCASSGRRETQYFGPGTRLLVL.